One sample yielded the 14 T cell receptor beta chains listed below, sequenced in a study of blood T cells in healthy people across ages. Using a J-beta primer mix together with a sample-barcoded 5' primer, a second PCR was run for roughly 6 to 11 cycles. From the 5' RACE reads, TCRdb called clonotypes with MiXCR, one entry per CDR3 protein. Altogether approximately 1.5 million distinct CDR3 sequences are present, about 31% being singletons, with the ten largest covering approximately 10%. Input material: blood. The receptors derive from a woman aged 25 to 39 in good health.

This clonotype was recorded at least ten times. The chain combines TRBV15 with TRBJ2-5; TRBD2 might be the D (5 bases). This CDR3 has 16 residues. CDR1 is LNHNV, CDR2 YYDKDF, per germline (reference sequence). Trimming left V 5 bases short and J 5 bases short, with 21 bases between. The CDR3 DNA reads as TGTGCCACCAGCGGACTGAGGACGGCCCTGGATGAGACCCAGTACTTC. It codes for CATSGLRTALDETQYF.

The rearrangement links TRBV7-6 to TRBJ2-3; 11 nucleotides match TRBD2. Germline V lookup: CDR1 SGHVS, CDR2 FNYEAQ. The trim removed 4 bases at V and 1 base at J, leaving 10 bases unmatched. CDR3 length: 18 residues. The CDR3 loop reads CASSSIAGGPPGTDTQYF. The DNA of the CDR3 is TGTGCCAGCAGCTCAATAGCGGGAGGGCCACCTGGCACAGATACGCAGTATTTT.

This clonotype has a count of ten or more. The chain carries TRBV6-2 or TRBV6-3 and TRBJ1-2; D remains unclear. The CDR3 sequence is 12 residues long. Trimming pared 10 bases from V and 4 bases from J, leaving 13 bases between. Germline V CDR1 and CDR2: MNHEY, SVGEGT. The CDR3 DNA sequence: TGTGCCACCAAGACTGCCCCCTATGGCTACACCTTC. This sequence encodes CATKTAPYGYTF.

About this clonotype: A much larger clone lies one base from this, so it may be a read error. The J gene is TRBJ2-3, the V gene TRBV10-2; TRBD2 aligns across 8 bases. Germline V lookup: CDR1 WSHSY, CDR2 SAAADI. The CDR3 covers 15 residues. The J segment lost 3 bases and the V segment lost 3 bases, leaving 5 bases of the junction unmatched. The CDR3 nucleotides are TGCGCCAGCAGTGAAGCGCGGGAGGTGACAGATACGCAGTATTTT. Translating it yields CASSEAREVTDTQYF.

CDR3 amino acids: CASSPGTGSTHEQYF. Written as DNA, the CDR3 is TGTGCCAGCAGCCCAGGGACAGGGAGTACCCACGAGCAGTACTTC. The chain uses TRBV7-7 and TRBJ2-7; TRBD1 matches at 9 bases. V dropped 5 bases and J dropped 5; count of bases not matched to a gene: 10. The CDR3 runs to 15 residues. The germline V gene has CDR1 SSHAT and CDR2 FNYEAQ (reference sequence).

This chain connects TRBV7-2 to TRBJ1-6, with D unresolved. The V and J ends lost 1 base and 11 bases respectively, with 15 bases between them. CDR1 SGHTA and CDR2 FQGNSA come from the germline V gene. The CDR3 spans 15 residues. The DNA of the CDR3 is TGTGCCAGCAGCTTAGAAGCGGGGTTAGCGGCACCCCTCCACTTT. Encoded protein: CASSLEAGLAAPLHF.

This clonotype was counted a few times. The chain has TRBV7-6 and TRBJ1-4; 7 bases match TRBD1. V dropped 0 bases and J dropped 8; count of bases not matched to a gene: 9. The CDR3 is made up of 16 amino acids. The germline V gene has CDR1 SGHVS and CDR2 FNYEAQ. CDR3 in DNA: TGTGCCAGCAGCTTAGCACCGACAGGGCCTAGAGAAAAACTGTTTTTT. Its translation: CASSLAPTGPREKLFF.

The rearrangement links TRBV20-1 to TRBJ1-5; 8 bases map to TRBD1. Germline V CDR1 and CDR2: DFQATT, SNEGSKA (reference sequence). The CDR3 loop spans 15 amino acids. The junction had 9 bases not matched to a gene; V was cut back by 7 bases and J by 1 base. CDR3 bases: TGCAGTGTTTCCCAGGGGGCTGGGAGCAATCAGCCCCAGCATTTT. This codes for CSVSQGAGSNQPQHF.

This clonotype was counted a few times. V is TRBV20-1 and J is TRBJ1-5; 9 bases line up with TRBD1. V was clipped by 8 bases and J by 4 bases; unmatched bases: 21. The CDR3 spans 18 residues. CDR1 is DFQATT, CDR2 SNEGSKA, per germline (reference sequence). The chain's CDR3 is CSTSLPGQGTFFNQPQHF. The CDR3 DNA reads TGCAGTACGTCTCTCCCGGGACAGGGCACATTTTTTAATCAGCCCCAGCATTTT.

There are a few counts of this clonotype. This chain connects TRBV6-2 or TRBV6-3 to TRBJ2-4, with 9 bases fitting TRBD1. This CDR3 has 15 residues. Germline CDR1 is MNHEY and CDR2 is SVGEGT. V shed 0 bases, J shed 6 bases, and the junction held 3 bases outside the gene matches. CDR3 residues: CASSYSRTGVNIQYF. CDR3 DNA sequence: TGTGCCAGCAGTTACTCGCGGACAGGGGTAAACATTCAGTACTTC.

V usage is TRBV6-5 and J usage is TRBJ2-7; D is undetermined. Trimming removed 2 bases from V and 2 bases from J, with 13 bases in between. Germline lookup yields CDR1 MNHEY and CDR2 SVGAGI. The CDR3 is 15 amino acids. The CDR3 sequence is CASSYGAGFTYEQYF. The CDR3, as DNA: TGTGCCAGCAGTTACGGTGCTGGGTTCACCTACGAGCAGTACTTC.

This clonotype appeared a few times. DNA for the CDR3: TGTGCCAGCAGAGCAGGGGGCTCAGGTTCACCCCTCCACTTT. Protein: CASRAGGSGSPLHF. The chain links TRBV28 to TRBJ1-6, with 8 nucleotides matching TRBD1. The ends lost 6 bases at V and 9 bases at J; junction bases unmatched: 7. CDR1 and CDR2 (germline): MDHEN, SYDVKM. CDR3 size: 14 residues.

Ten or more counts support this clonotype. The chain is built from TRBV6-1 and TRBJ2-5, with 11 bases identical to TRBD2. V shed 1 base and J 7 bases; nucleotides not matched to a gene: 5. Germline CDR1 reads MNHNS; CDR2 reads SASEGT. The CDR3 length is 15 residues. CDR3 nucleotide sequence: TGTGCCAGCAGTGAAGTAGCGGGGGGGCAGGGGACCCAGTACTTC. This codes for CASSEVAGGQGTQYF.

Only a few counts were recorded for this clonotype. V gene TRBV27 combines with J gene TRBJ1-4, with 10 bases fitting TRBD1. J gave up 8 bases and V 4 bases, and 7 bases lay outside the gene matches. The CDR3 contains 15 residues. In germline, CDR1 is MNHEY, CDR2 SMNVEV (reference sequence). CDR3: CASSSPGTGVEKLFF. Written as DNA, the CDR3 is TGTGCCAGCAGTTCGCCCGGGACAGGGGTGGAAAAACTGTTTTTT.